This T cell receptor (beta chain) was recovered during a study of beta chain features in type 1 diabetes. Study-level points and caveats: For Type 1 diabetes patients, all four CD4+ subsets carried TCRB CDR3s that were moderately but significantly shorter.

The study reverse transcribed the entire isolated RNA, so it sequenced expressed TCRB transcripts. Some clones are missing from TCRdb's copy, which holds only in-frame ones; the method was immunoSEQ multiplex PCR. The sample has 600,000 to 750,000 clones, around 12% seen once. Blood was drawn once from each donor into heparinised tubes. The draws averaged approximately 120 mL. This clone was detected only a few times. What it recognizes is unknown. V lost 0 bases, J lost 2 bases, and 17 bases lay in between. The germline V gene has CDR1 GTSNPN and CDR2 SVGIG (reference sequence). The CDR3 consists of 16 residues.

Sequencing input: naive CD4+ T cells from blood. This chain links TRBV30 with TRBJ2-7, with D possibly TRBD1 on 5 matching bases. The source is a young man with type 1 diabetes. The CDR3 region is CAWSVLLGVGTYEQYF. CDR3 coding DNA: TGTGCCTGGAGTGTACTCTTAGGGGTTGGGACCTACGAGCAGTACTTC.